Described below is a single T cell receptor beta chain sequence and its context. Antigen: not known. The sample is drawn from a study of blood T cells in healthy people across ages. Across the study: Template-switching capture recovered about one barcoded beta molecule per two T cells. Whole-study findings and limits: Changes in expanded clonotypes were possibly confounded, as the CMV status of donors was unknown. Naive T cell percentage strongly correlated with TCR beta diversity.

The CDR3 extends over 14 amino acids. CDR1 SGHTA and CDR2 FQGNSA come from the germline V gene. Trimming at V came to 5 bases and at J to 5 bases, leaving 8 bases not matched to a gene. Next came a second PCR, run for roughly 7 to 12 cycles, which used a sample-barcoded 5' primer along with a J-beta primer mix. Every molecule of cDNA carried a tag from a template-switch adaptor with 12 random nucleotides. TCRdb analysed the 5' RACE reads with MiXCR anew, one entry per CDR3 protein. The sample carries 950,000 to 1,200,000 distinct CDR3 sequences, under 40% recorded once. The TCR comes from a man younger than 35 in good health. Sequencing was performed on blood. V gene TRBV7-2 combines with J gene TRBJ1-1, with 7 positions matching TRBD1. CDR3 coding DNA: TGTGCCAGCAGCCCGTACACAGGGGATACTGAAGCTTTCTTT. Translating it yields CASSPYTGDTEAFF.